This record covers a single T cell receptor beta chain. This entry comes from a study of T cells after somatic rescue of genetic block. Sequencing used immunoSEQ multiplex PCR; TCRdb keeps in-frame clones, though not all of them. The data show about 88,000 clones, 85% to 90% seen once. The CDR3 spans 14 residues. Trimming pared 2 bases from V and 0 bases from J, leaving 4 bases between. Germline-derived CDR1 and CDR2 are SEHNR and FQNEAQ (reference sequence). This clonotype was sampled from a woman under 30. Sequencing was done on a sample of peripheral blood mononuclear cells (PBMCs). The rearrangement uses TRBV7-9 and TRBJ2-2; D gene uncertain. This CDR3 is CASSLRPNTGELFF. DNA for the CDR3: TGTGCCAGCAGCTTAAGGCCGAACACCGGGGAGCTGTTTTTT.